Following are 27 T cell receptor beta chains from one sample sequenced in a study of glioma-infiltrating T cells after dendritic cell vaccination. Sequencing used immunoSEQ multiplex PCR; TCRdb keeps in-frame clones, though not all of them. Of about 87,000 clones in the sample, around nine tenths were seen once. This specimen was blood, taken before dendritic cell vaccination. The receptors were gathered from a human donor with glioblastoma.

By its share, this clone is medium-sized (0.01 to 0.1%). This rearrangement joins TRBV2 to TRBJ2-7, with 9 positions matching TRBD2. V gave up 5 bases and J gave up 2 bases; unmatched junction bases: 4. Germline CDR1 SNHLY, CDR2 FYNNEI. The CDR3 covers 14 residues. CDR3 DNA sequence: TGTGCCAGCAGTTCCGGACTAGCGACCTACGAGCAGTACTTC. This codes for CASSSGLATYEQYF. The full variable domain, with the rest looked up from reference TRBV2 and TRBJ2-7, is EPEVTQTPSHQVTQMGQEVILRCVPISNHLYFYWYRQILGQKVEFLVSFYNNEISEKSEIFDDQFSVERPDGSNFTLKIRSTKLEDSAMYFCASSSGLATYEQYFGPGTRLTVT.

This chain joins TRBV5-8 and TRBJ1-3; D call uncertain. This CDR3 is 12 amino acids long. The V gene's germline CDR1 is SGHTS and CDR2 YDEGEE. With 4 bases removed from V and 5 bases from J, the gap between germline ends came to 7 bases. CDR3 sequence reads: CASSLLRNTIYF. The CDR3 DNA is TGTGCCAGCAGCCTCTTAAGAAACACCATATATTTT.

The genes are TRBV11-2 and TRBJ1-5, with D perhaps TRBD1 (5 bases). The germline V gene encodes CDR1 SGHAT and CDR2 FQNNGV. The length of the CDR3 is 16 residues. V was pared by 1 base and J by 1 base, with 11 bases between. As DNA, the CDR3 is TGTGCCAGCAGCTTAGCCAGGGAGGCGAGCAATCAGCCCCAGCATTTT. Protein sequence: CASSLAREASNQPQHF.

The chain couples TRBV19 to TRBJ1-1, with D hard to call. The CDR3 runs 15 residues. CDR1 is LNHDA, CDR2 SQIVND, per germline (reference sequence). V shed 5 bases and J shed 2 bases, with 15 bases lying between them. DNA for the CDR3: TGTGCCAGTAGTTCCTGGGGAGGAGCAAACACTGAAGCTTTCTTT. Amino acids: CASSSWGGANTEAFF.

V and J are TRBV19 and TRBJ1-2; TRBD1 matches 10 bases. The CDR3 loop spans 17 amino acids. From germline, CDR1 is LNHDA and CDR2 SQIVND (reference sequence). After removal of 6 bases from V and 5 bases from J, the junction contained 15 bases not matched to a gene. The CDR3 DNA reads TGTGCCAGTAGCGACTCAAGGGACAGGGGCGAATTTTATGGCTACACCTTC. Protein sequence: CASSDSRDRGEFYGYTF.

The rearrangement uses TRBV19 and TRBJ1-2; 9 bases are shared with TRBD1. The CDR3 extends over 13 amino acids. The ends lost 6 bases at V and 3 bases at J; junction bases unmatched: 2. Germline V gene sequence: CDR1 LNHDA, CDR2 SQIVND (reference sequence). The CDR3 region has the DNA TGTGCCAGTAGACAGGGGGCAGACTATGGCTACACCTTC. Translated: CASRQGADYGYTF.

The chain joins TRBV2 to TRBJ2-7, with D possibly being TRBD2 (5 bases). The CDR3 is 14 residues long. CDR1 is SNHLY and CDR2 is FYNNEI in the germline V gene. Trimming shortened V by 6 bases and J by 5 bases, and 17 bases separated the two germline ends. DNA of the CDR3: TGTGCCAGCAGAGCGGACTTTTTAACCCACGAGCAGTACTTC. It encodes CASRADFLTHEQYF.

The chain uses TRBV6-1 and TRBJ2-7; 9 bases are a match to TRBD1. With 7 bases clipped from V and 4 bases from J, the junction kept 8 bases outside the gene matches. From germline, CDR1 is MNHNS and CDR2 SASEGT. The CDR3 runs to 14 residues. The CDR3 reads CASTRDRAGYEQYF. The DNA of the CDR3 is TGTGCCAGCACGAGGGACAGGGCCGGGTACGAGCAGTACTTC.

This chain uses TRBV7-2 with TRBJ2-3; D possibly corresponds to TRBD2 (6 bases). The CDR3 spans 13 residues. Germline CDR1 SGHTA, CDR2 FQGNSA. V was trimmed by 5 bases and J by 4 bases, leaving 10 bases between them. CDR3 sequence: CASSKWGADTQYF. The DNA of the CDR3 is TGTGCCAGCAGCAAATGGGGGGCAGATACGCAGTATTTT.

This chain connects TRBV18 to TRBJ2-1; D perhaps matches TRBD2 (6 bases). V was cut by 3 bases and J by 10 bases, with 16 bases left in between. The germline V gene has CDR1 KGHSH and CDR2 LQKENI. CDR3 length: 14 amino acids. The CDR3 DNA is TGTGCCAGCTCACCCCAGGCGGGGTATAGAGAGCAGTTCTTC. It encodes CASSPQAGYREQFF. The entire variable domain, with the rest obtained from reference TRBV18 and TRBJ2-1, is as follows: NAGVMQNPRHLVRRRGQEARLRCSPMKGHSHVYWYRQLPEEGLKFMVYLQKENIIDESGMPKERFSAEFPKEGPSILRIQQVVRGDSAAYFCASSPQAGYREQFFGPGTRLTVL.

The rearrangement links TRBV5-1 to TRBJ2-5; TRBD2 might be the D (6 bases). In germline, CDR1 is SGHRS, CDR2 YFSETQ. The CDR3 is made up of 16 amino acids. V was cut by 6 bases and J by 0 bases, with 18 bases left in between. The CDR3 is CASILIPREDQETQYF. CDR3 DNA: TGCGCCAGCATACTGATCCCCAGGGAGGACCAAGAGACCCAGTACTTC.

This clone was picked up a small number of times. The chain couples TRBV4-1 to TRBJ1-5; D is ambiguous. Germline CDR1 reads MGHRA; CDR2 reads YSYEKL. CDR3 length equals 13 residues. Trimming removed 5 bases at V and 5 bases at J, with 10 bases between. CDR3 DNA: TGCGCCAGCAGCGGCGAGGTGTATCAGCCCCAGCATTTT. Translation gives CASSGEVYQPQHF.

The V and J genes are TRBV5-1 and TRBJ1-4; D is possibly TRBD1 (5 bases). The CDR3 contains 14 residues. CDR1 SGHRS and CDR2 YFSETQ come from the germline V gene. Trimming shortened V by 2 bases and J by 4 bases, and 9 bases separated the two germline ends. This CDR3 is CASSFTQGNEKLFF. The CDR3 DNA sequence: TGCGCCAGCAGCTTTACCCAGGGTAATGAAAAACTGTTTTTT.

The V gene is TRBV5-4, the J gene TRBJ2-7; 8 bases match TRBD1. This CDR3 comprises 15 residues. Trimming cost V 2 bases and J 3 bases; bases outside gene matches: 7. Germline lookup yields CDR1 SGHNT and CDR2 YYREEE (reference sequence). The CDR3 region has the DNA TGTGCCAGCAGCTTAGGACAGGGTAGTTACTACGAGCAGTACTTC. Residues: CASSLGQGSYYEQYF. Supplemented by reference TRBV5-4 and TRBJ2-7, the full variable domain reads ETGVTQSPTHLIKTRGQQVTLRCSSQSGHNTVSWYQQALGQGPQFIFQYYREEENGRGNFPPRFSGLQFPNYSSELNVNALELDDSALYLCASSLGQGSYYEQYFGPGTRLTVT.

CDR3 DNA sequence: TGTGCCAGCAGTAGCCCGACAGCTAACTATGGCTACACCTTC. Its translation is CASSSPTANYGYTF. The chain combines TRBV27 with TRBJ1-2; tentatively, D is TRBD1 (5 bases). CDR1 is MNHEY, CDR2 SMNVEV, per germline (reference sequence). V was trimmed by 5 bases and J by 0 bases, leaving 10 bases between them. The CDR3 consists of 14 residues.

The chain couples TRBV2 to TRBJ2-3; 14 positions agree with TRBD2. In germline, CDR1 is SNHLY, CDR2 FYNNEI. V dropped 3 bases and J dropped 5; count of bases not matched to a gene: 1. The CDR3 sequence is 15 residues long. The CDR3 coding sequence is TGTGCCAGCAGTGAGGGGACTAGCGGGAGAGATACGCAGTATTTT. Its protein product is CASSEGTSGRDTQYF.

The rearrangement joins TRBV6-1 to TRBJ2-7; no clear D gene. The V end lost 3 bases, the J end lost 2 bases, and 11 bases lay between the germline ends. Germline V gene data show CDR1 as MNHNS and CDR2 as SASEGT. CDR3 length: 14 amino acids. CDR3 sequence (DNA): TGTGCCAGCAGTGATTATGGCCTAGCCTACGAGCAGTACTTC. This sequence encodes CASSDYGLAYEQYF.

This chain uses TRBV6-4 with TRBJ1-1; 7 nucleotides line up with TRBD1. This CDR3 has 13 residues. The ends lost 5 bases at V and 2 bases at J; junction bases unmatched: 2. Per the germline V gene, CDR1 is MRHNA and CDR2 is SNTAGT. CDR3 sequence: CASSTGDNTEAFF. The CDR3 DNA sequence: TGTGCCAGCAGTACAGGGGATAACACTGAAGCTTTCTTT.

V and J are TRBV11-3 and TRBJ2-5, with 12 bases that match TRBD2. Germline V gene lookup returns CDR1 SGHNT and CDR2 YENEEA. The CDR3 has 17 residues. J gave up 4 bases and V 0 bases, and 6 bases lay outside the gene matches. The CDR3 loop is CASSLDLASGRGETQYF. The CDR3, as DNA: TGTGCCAGCAGCTTAGATTTGGCTAGCGGGAGGGGAGAGACCCAGTACTTC.

V gene TRBV2 combines with J gene TRBJ2-1, with 7 bases aligning to TRBD1. Germline CDR1 and CDR2: SNHLY and FYNNEI. The junction had 6 bases not matched to a gene; V was cut back by 7 bases and J by 6 bases. The CDR3 has 13 amino acids. The DNA for the CDR3 is TGTGCCAGCACTGAGGACAGGACCAATGAGCAGTTCTTC. Protein product: CASTEDRTNEQFF.

The V gene is TRBV19, the J gene TRBJ1-2, with TRBD1 as a possible D gene (5 bases). Trimming took off 5 bases at V and 5 bases at J, with 9 bases between the two ends. The CDR3 spans 12 residues. CDR1 LNHDA and CDR2 SQIVND come from the germline V gene (reference sequence). DNA of the CDR3: TGTGCCAGTAGTCGCCCAGGGTATGGCTACACCTTC. Its translation is CASSRPGYGYTF.

The chain combines TRBV18 with TRBJ1-5; D is possibly TRBD1 (6 bases). The CDR3 is made up of 15 amino acids. In germline, CDR1 is KGHSH, CDR2 LQKENI. V dropped 2 bases and J dropped 2 bases, with 10 bases sitting between them. The CDR3 here is CASSPEQGGNQPQHF. In nucleotides, the CDR3 is TGTGCCAGCTCACCAGAACAGGGAGGCAATCAGCCCCAGCATTTT. The full variable domain, rest sourced from reference TRBV18 and TRBJ1-5, is NAGVMQNPRHLVRRRGQEARLRCSPMKGHSHVYWYRQLPEEGLKFMVYLQKENIIDESGMPKERFSAEFPKEGPSILRIQQVVRGDSAAYFCASSPEQGGNQPQHFGDGTRLSIL.

The gene calls are TRBV12-5 and TRBJ2-5; 7 nucleotides line up with TRBD1. The CDR3 totals 13 residues. CDR1 and CDR2 from the germline V gene are LGHNT and FRNRAP. V dropped 6 bases and J dropped 5; count of bases not matched to a gene: 6. CDR3 protein: CASGPGGAETQYF. CDR3 bases: TGTGCTAGTGGACCAGGGGGAGCGGAGACCCAGTACTTC.

The chain combines TRBV2 with TRBJ2-2; tentative D call: TRBD1 (6 bases). V lost 6 bases and J lost 1, with 12 bases in between. Germline V gene lookup returns CDR1 SNHLY and CDR2 FYNNEI. The CDR3 is made up of 15 amino acids. The CDR3 reads CASSLRGENTGELFF. CDR3 DNA sequence: TGTGCCAGCAGCCTCAGGGGCGAGAACACCGGGGAGCTGTTTTTT.

This chain connects TRBV7-2 to TRBJ1-1; 9 bases match TRBD1. The germline gives CDR1 SGHTA, CDR2 FQGNSA. This CDR3 is 13 amino acids long. V shed 4 bases, J shed 11 bases, and the junction held 8 bases outside the gene matches. The CDR3 loop is CASSSTGTGSAFF. The CDR3 coding sequence is TGTGCCAGCAGCTCGACAGGGACAGGGAGCGCTTTCTTT.

The chain combines TRBV2 with TRBJ2-7, with 8 positions matching TRBD1. Germline values: CDR1 SNHLY, CDR2 FYNNEI. The CDR3 has 13 residues. V shed 8 bases, J shed 4 bases, and the junction held 7 bases outside the gene matches. This chain's CDR3 is CASWTGRFYEQYF. The CDR3 DNA follows: TGTGCCAGCTGGACAGGGAGGTTTTACGAGCAGTACTTC.

The rearrangement links TRBV4-1 to TRBJ1-2; possible D gene TRBD1, 5 bases. Deletions cut 4 bases from V and 2 bases from J, with 8 bases between. CDR3 length: 13 residues. Germline V gene data show CDR1 as MGHRA and CDR2 as YSYEKL. CDR3 loop: CASSRTRNYGYTF. The CDR3 DNA is TGCGCCAGCAGCCGGACACGAAACTATGGCTACACCTTC.